The source of this T cell receptor beta chain is a study of blood T cell repertoires in COVID-19 (TCRdb year 2020). Regarding the study in general: Samples from collaborators originated in the United States, Italy and Spain and spanned both the acute and convalescent phases of COVID-19. The prospective study material was composed of cDNA or gDNA derived from T cells, B-cell-depleted T cells, or PBMCs. The dataset comprised deeply sampled blood TCRbeta repertoires from subjects exposed to, actively infected with, or recovered from COVID-19. The repertoires were released in a freely available public database intended as a resource for research on the immune response to SARS-CoV-2. Samples were obtained from the ongoing ImmuneRACE study (first 160 participants) and from over 1,000 subjects provided by 6 global collaborators. A de-identified subject ID, COVID-19 status, age in years and sex were almost always included in the sample metadata. Where available, HLA class I and class II types were taken from metadata supplied by the sample provider and were not determined by assay-based typing. Here is what the overall study found, with its caveats: How much clinical and demographic metadata was included differed by source and by participant, and the metadata was provided uncurated.

Collaborating institutions collected whole blood in K2EDTA tubes following their own protocols. For TCRbeta analysis, collaborators shipped samples in one of three forms: frozen whole blood, isolated PBMCs, or DNA extracted from either of those sample types. TCRbeta CDR3 regions were amplified from genomic DNA by means of the immunoSEQ Assay, a bias-controlled multiplex PCR. As for how the authors treated the data: The number of nucleated cells in each sample was estimated from the amplification of reference gene primers within the assay. Sequence reads were collapsed and filtered to measure the absolute abundance of every unique TCRbeta CDR3 rearrangement. For each sample, productive Simpson clonality was calculated as the square root of Simpson's diversity index over productive rearrangements. This immuneACCESS table, as held by TCRdb, lists in-frame sequences with V and J called but not all clones. Of the missing ones, under half trace to an unresolved V gene in checked studies; the others have no known cause. V, J and clone size are taken as reported in that table, and D and trimming were inferred from the DNA itself. Within this sample are about 100,000 clones, with about 80% of them counted one time only. The leading ten clones occupy around 10% of the sample.

Worth noting for this clone: The antigen this receptor binds is unknown. Base qualities are missing; no much larger clone stands one base away.

The source is a woman between 65 and 79 years old with acute or convalescent COVID-19. The specimen sequenced was peripheral blood.

At the DNA level, the sequence is TGTGCCAGCAGTTCCGACGGGAACTATGGCTACACCTTC. The encoded protein is CASSSDGNYGYTF. The sequence links TRBV6-5 to TRBJ1-2; a confident D gene designation cannot be given. For CDR1 and CDR2, the germline V gene lists MNHEY and SVGAGI. Trimming takes 4 bases from V and 2 bases from J, and the germline ends sit 8 bases apart. There are 13 amino acids in the CDR3, from cysteine to phenylalanine inclusive. Left in the record is the CDR3 DNA by itself, 39 bases read in frame from the first base.